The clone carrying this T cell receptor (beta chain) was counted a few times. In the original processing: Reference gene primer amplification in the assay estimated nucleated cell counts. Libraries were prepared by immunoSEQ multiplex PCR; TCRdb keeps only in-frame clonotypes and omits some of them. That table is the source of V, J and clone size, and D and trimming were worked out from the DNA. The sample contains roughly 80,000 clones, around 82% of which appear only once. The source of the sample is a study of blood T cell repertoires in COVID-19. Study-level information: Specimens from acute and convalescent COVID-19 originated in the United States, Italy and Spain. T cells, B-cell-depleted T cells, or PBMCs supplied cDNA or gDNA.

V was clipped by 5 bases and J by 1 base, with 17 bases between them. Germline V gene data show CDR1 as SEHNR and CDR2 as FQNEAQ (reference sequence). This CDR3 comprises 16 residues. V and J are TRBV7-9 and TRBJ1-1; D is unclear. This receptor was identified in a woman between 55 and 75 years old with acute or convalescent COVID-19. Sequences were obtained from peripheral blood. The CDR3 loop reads CASSEVRGGRNTEAFF. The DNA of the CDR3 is TGTGCCAGCAGCGAGGTCCGCGGCGGGAGGAACACTGAAGCTTTCTTT. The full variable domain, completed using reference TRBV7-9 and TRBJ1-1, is DTGVSQNPRHKITKRGQNVTFRCDPISEHNRLYWYRQTLGQGPEFLTYFQNEAQLEKSRLLSDRFSAERPKGSFSTLEIQRTEQGDSAMYLCASSEVRGGRNTEAFFGQGTRLTVV.